Listed below are T cell receptor beta chains from one sample, sequenced in a study of T-cell memory formation after mild COVID-19. TCRdb used MiXCR to reprocess the 5' RACE reads, holding one entry per CDR3 protein. The sample includes roughly 300,000 distinct CDR3 sequences, roughly 8% of them seen just once. Input material: PBMCs or a T cell subset sorted from them (not recorded which). Receptors were obtained from a man between 18 and 35 years old who had mild COVID-19 (a few samples of this study predate the infection). Cell type and time point are not known. Both conserved end residues are part of each CDR3. Fields, in order: D gene, clone size, V gene, J gene, CDR3 length, CDR3 protein, CDR3 DNA. D genes are given only for firm matches. Part of the rows lack a size; the others show once, few, many or a class for expanded clones.

-	-	TRBV5-1	TRBJ1-1	11	CASTGRTEAFF	TGCGCCAGCACAGGGAGGACTGAAGCTTTCTTT
-	few	TRBV5-1	TRBJ2-3	13	CASMETSTDTQYF	TGCGCCAGCATGGAGACTAGCACAGATACGCAGTATTTT
-	few	TRBV5-5	TRBJ1-5	16	CASSLFPGLSNQPQHF	TGTGCCAGCAGCTTATTCCCAGGGCTTAGCAATCAGCCCCAGCATTTT
-	-	TRBV27	TRBJ2-2	11	CATSGSGELFF	TGTGCCACCTCAGGGAGCGGGGAGCTGTTTTTT
-	-	TRBV4-2	TRBJ2-1	13	CASSQGRLTEQFF	TGTGCCAGCAGCCAAGGACGTCTGACCGAGCAGTTCTTC
-	few	TRBV6-2/TRBV6-3	TRBJ1-4	13	CASSSSRLEKLFF	TGTGCCAGCAGTTCTTCTCGTCTCGAAAAACTGTTTTTT
-	few	TRBV4-2	TRBJ1-1	14	CASSQDKAYTEAFF	TGTGCCAGCAGCCAAGATAAGGCCTACACTGAAGCTTTCTTT
TRBD2	many	TRBV6-2/TRBV6-3	TRBJ2-1	18	CASSWNRKAGGHYNEQFF	TGTGCCAGCAGTTGGAATAGGAAAGCGGGGGGGCACTACAATGAGCAGTTCTTC
-	-	TRBV10-3	TRBJ2-7	15	CAISDPDHSSYEQYF	TGTGCCATCAGTGATCCGGACCATAGCTCCTACGAGCAGTACTTC
-	-	TRBV18	TRBJ2-3	15	CASSPPGRPTDTQYF	TGTGCCAGCTCACCACCTGGTCGGCCCACAGATACGCAGTATTTT
-	-	TRBV5-5	TRBJ1-3	17	CASSLFLETPPGNTIYF	TGTGCCAGCAGCTTGTTTCTTGAGACGCCGCCCGGGAACACCATATATTTT
-	few	TRBV12-3/TRBV12-4	TRBJ2-2	14	CASSPVGNTGELFF	TGTGCCAGCAGTCCGGTAGGGAACACCGGGGAGCTGTTTTTT
-	-	TRBV5-1	TRBJ2-3	16	CASSPEIFASTDTQYF	TGCGCCAGCAGCCCGGAAATCTTTGCGAGCACAGATACGCAGTATTTT
-	-	TRBV19	TRBJ2-2	14	CASSILGISGELFF	TGTGCCAGTAGTATCCTGGGGATTTCCGGGGAGCTGTTTTTT
-	-	TRBV4-3	TRBJ2-3	14	CASSQDTNTDTQYF	TGCGCCAGCAGCCAAGATACCAACACAGATACGCAGTATTTT
TRBD1	few	TRBV7-9	TRBJ1-5	15	CASSFTGDAGQPQHF	TGTGCCAGCAGCTTCACAGGGGACGCGGGTCAGCCCCAGCATTTT
-	many	TRBV5-5	TRBJ2-7	14	CASSPMPQTYEQYF	TGTGCCAGCAGCCCCATGCCTCAGACCTACGAGCAGTACTTC
TRBD2	-	TRBV7-3	TRBJ2-1	18	CASSSLGTSGASYNEQFF	TGTGCCAGCAGCTCCCTAGGGACTAGCGGGGCTTCCTACAATGAGCAGTTCTTC
-	many	TRBV11-2	TRBJ1-2	16	CASSLDPDGTDGGYTF	TGTGCCAGCAGCTTAGATCCCGACGGGACGGACGGGGGCTACACCTTC